This T cell receptor (beta chain) was sequenced in a study of blood T cell repertoires in COVID-19. CDR1 is SGHTA and CDR2 is FQGTGA in the germline V gene. CDR3 length: 13 residues. V shed 3 bases and J shed 6 bases, with 8 bases lying between them. Participants were aged about 18 to 90 years, lived in roughly 23 US areas, and enrolled virtually. The protocol was immunoSEQ multiplex PCR, while the TCRdb copy is restricted to in-frame clones and leaves out a portion. This repertoire shows about 320,000 clones, 80% to 90% found once; its top ten account for around 5%. The sequencing input was PBMCs or T cells enriched from blood (not recorded which). V gene TRBV7-3 combines with J gene TRBJ2-2, with D possibly TRBD1 on 6 matching bases. This sequence was found in a man aged 25-45 years who had recovered from COVID-19. CDR3 coding DNA: TGTGCCAGCAGCTTGAGGGGGTCCGGGGAGCTGTTTTTT. Translation: CASSLRGSGELFF.